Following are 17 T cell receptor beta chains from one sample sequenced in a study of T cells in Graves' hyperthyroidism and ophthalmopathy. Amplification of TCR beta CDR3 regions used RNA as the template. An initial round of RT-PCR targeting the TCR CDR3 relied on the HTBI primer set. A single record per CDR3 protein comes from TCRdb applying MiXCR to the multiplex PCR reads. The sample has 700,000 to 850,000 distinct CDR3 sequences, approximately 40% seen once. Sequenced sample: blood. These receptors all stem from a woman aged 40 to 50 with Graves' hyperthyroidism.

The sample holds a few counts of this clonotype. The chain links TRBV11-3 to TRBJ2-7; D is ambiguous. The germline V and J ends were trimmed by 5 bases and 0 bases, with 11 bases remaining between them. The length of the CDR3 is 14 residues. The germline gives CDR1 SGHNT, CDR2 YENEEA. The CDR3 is CASSPTQSSYEQYF. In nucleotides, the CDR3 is TGTGCCAGCAGCCCAACCCAGAGCTCCTACGAGCAGTACTTC.

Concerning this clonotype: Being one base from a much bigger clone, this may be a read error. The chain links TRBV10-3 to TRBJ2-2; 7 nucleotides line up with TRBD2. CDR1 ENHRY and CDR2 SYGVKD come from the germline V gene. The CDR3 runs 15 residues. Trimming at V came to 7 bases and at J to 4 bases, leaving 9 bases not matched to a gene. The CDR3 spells CAIKGSGAITGELFF. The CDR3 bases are TGTGCCATCAAGGGAAGCGGGGCGATCACCGGGGAGCTGTTTTTT.

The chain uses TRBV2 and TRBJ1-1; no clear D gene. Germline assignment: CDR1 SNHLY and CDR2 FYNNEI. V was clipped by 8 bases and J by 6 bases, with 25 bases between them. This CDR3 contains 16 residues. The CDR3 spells CASSPSPGERVAEAFF. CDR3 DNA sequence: TGTGCCAGCTCACCATCTCCTGGAGAAAGGGTCGCTGAAGCTTTCTTT.

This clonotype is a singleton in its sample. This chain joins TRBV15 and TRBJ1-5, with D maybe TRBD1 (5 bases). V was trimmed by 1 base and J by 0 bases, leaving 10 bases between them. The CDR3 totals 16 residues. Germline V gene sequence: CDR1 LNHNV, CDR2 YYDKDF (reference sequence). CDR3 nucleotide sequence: TGTGCCACCAGCAGAGTAGGGGCCCTTAGCAATCAGCCCCAGCATTTT. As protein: CATSRVGALSNQPQHF.

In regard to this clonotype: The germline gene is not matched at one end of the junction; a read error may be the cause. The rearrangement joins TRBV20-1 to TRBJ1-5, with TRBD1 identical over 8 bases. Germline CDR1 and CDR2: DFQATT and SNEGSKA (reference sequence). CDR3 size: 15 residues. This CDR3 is CSATIDRGRNQPQHF. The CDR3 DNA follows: TGCAGTGCAACCATCGACAGGGGACGGAATCAGCCCCAACATTTT.

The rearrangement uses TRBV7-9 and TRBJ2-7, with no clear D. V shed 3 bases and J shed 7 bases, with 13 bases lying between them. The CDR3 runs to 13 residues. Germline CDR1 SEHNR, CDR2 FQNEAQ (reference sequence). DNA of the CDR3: TGTGCCAGCAGCTTGGTAAGCGAAGGGGAGCAGTACTTC. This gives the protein CASSLVSEGEQYF.

The CDR3 DNA reads TGTGCCAGTAGCGAACAGGGTGAAGGGTATGGCTACACCTTC. Translation gives CASSEQGEGYGYTF. The chain links TRBV19 to TRBJ1-2, with a weak D call TRBD1 (6 bases). Deletions cut 6 bases from V and 5 bases from J, with 16 bases between. Germline V gene data show CDR1 as LNHDA and CDR2 as SQIVND (reference sequence). The CDR3 runs 14 residues.

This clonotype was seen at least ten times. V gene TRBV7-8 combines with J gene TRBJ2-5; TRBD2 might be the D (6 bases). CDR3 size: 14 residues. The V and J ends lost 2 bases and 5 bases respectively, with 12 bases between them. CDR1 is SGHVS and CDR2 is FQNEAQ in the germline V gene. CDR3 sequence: CASSLPLLAETQYF. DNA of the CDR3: TGTGCCAGCAGCTTACCGCTACTAGCTGAGACCCAGTACTTC.

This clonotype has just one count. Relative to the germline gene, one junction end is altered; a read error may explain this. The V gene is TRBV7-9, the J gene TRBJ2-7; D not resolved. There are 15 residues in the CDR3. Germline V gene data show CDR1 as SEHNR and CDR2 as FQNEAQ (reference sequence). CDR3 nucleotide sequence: TGTGCCAGCAGCCCCCAGGCTACCCGATTTTACGAGCAGTGCTTC. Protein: CASSPQATRFYEQCF.

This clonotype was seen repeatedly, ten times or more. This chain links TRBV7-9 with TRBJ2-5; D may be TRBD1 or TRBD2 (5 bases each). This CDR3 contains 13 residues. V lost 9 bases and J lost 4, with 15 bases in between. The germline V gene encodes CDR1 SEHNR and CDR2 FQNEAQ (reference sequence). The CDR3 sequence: CASLGPIRETQYF. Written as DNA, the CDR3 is TGTGCCAGTTTGGGACCAATTCGAGAGACCCAGTACTTC.

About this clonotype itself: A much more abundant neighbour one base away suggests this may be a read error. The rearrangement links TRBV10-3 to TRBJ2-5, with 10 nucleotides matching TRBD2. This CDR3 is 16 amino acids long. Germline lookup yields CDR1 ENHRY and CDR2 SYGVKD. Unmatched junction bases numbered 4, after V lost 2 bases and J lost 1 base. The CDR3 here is CAISEPLAGAQETQYF. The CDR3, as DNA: TGTGCCATCAGTGAGCCTCTAGCGGGGGCCCAAGAGACCCAGTACTTC.

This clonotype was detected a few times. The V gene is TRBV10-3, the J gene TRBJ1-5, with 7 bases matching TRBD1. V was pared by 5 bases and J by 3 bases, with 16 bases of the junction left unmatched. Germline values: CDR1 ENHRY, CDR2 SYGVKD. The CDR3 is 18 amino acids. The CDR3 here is CAISTFKLGGQYNQPQHF. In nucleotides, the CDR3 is TGTGCCATCAGTACCTTCAAACTAGGGGGACAGTACAATCAGCCCCAGCATTTT.

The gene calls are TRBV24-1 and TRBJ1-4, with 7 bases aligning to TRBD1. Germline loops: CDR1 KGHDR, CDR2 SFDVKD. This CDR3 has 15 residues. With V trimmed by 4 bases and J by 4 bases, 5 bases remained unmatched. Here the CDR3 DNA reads TGTGCCACCAGTGAGACAGGGTATAATAATGAAAAACTGTTTTTT. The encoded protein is CATSETGYNNEKLFF.

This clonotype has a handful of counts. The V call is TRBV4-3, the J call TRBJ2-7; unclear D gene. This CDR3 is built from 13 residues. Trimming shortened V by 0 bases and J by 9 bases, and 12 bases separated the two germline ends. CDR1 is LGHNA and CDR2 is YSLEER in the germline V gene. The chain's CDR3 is CASSQDVGLRQYF. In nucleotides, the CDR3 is TGCGCCAGCAGCCAAGATGTAGGGCTGAGGCAGTACTTC.

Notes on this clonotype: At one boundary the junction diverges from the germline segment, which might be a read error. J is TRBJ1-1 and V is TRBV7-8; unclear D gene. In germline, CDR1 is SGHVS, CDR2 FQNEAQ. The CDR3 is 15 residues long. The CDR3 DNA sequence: TGTGCCGGCAGCTTGTCTAAGCCTAGGAACACTGGAGCTTTCTTT. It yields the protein CAGSLSKPRNTGAFF.

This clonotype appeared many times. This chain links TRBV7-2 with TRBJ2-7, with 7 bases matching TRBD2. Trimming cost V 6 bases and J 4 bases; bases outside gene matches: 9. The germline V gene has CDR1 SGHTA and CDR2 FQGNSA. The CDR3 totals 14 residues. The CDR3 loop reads CASSPQAGRYEQYF. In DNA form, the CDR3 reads TGTGCCAGCAGTCCCCAAGCGGGGCGATACGAGCAGTACTTC.

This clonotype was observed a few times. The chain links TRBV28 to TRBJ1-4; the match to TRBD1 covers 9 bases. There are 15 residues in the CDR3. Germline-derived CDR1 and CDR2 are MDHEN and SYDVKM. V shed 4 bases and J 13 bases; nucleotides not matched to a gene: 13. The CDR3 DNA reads TGTGCCAGCAGTTCTCAACAGGGGGCCGCACCATCACTGTTTTTT. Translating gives CASSSQQGAAPSLFF.